A single sample gave rise to the 6 T cell receptor beta chains below, sequenced in a study of human T cells and chemical hapten exposure. TCRdb reanalysed the RACE reads using MiXCR and keeps one entry per CDR3 protein. The sample lists under 75,000 distinct CDR3 sequences, about 9% seen once, with around 3% in the top ten. Time point given: patch test 2, 6 weeks after DPC sensitization. Treatment of the sample: therapeutic diphenylcyclopropenone sensitization with weekly scalp DPC. Sample: whole blood, taken in connection with sensitization to the hapten diphenylcyclopropenone (DPC). These receptors all come from a woman between 45 and 65 years old with alopecia areata. Some clones in this sample may be carry-over from other donors' samples.

This clonotype was picked up many times. V gene TRBV25-1 combines with J gene TRBJ1-1, with D perhaps TRBD1 (6 bases). CDR1 is MGHDK, CDR2 SYGVNS, per germline. CDR3 length: 13 residues. The V gene lost 5 bases and the J gene lost 5 bases, with 12 bases spanning the gap. Here the CDR3 reads CASSPTGTTEAFF. The CDR3 coding sequence is TGTGCCAGCAGTCCTACAGGGACGACTGAAGCTTTCTTT.

This clonotype turned up a few times. The genes are TRBV4-2 and TRBJ2-5; no reliable D call. The CDR3 length is 17 residues. Looked up from germline, CDR1 is LGHNA and CDR2 is YNFKEQ. V dropped 1 base and J dropped 5 bases, with 20 bases sitting between them. The CDR3 DNA reads TGTGCCAGCAGCCAAGGGACGGTTAGGGAATCCTTCGAGACCCAGTACTTC. It yields the protein CASSQGTVRESFETQYF.

The V gene is TRBV6-5, the J gene TRBJ2-7; D is ambiguous. This CDR3 comprises 13 residues. The V end lost 6 bases, the J end lost 7 bases, and 16 bases lay between the germline ends. Germline V gives CDR1 MNHEY, CDR2 SVGAGI. CDR3 region: CASSSVRAWEQYF. The CDR3, as DNA: TGTGCCAGCAGCTCTGTCCGGGCGTGGGAGCAGTACTTC.

This clonotype was found many times. CDR3 sequence (DNA): TGCAGTGCTAGTAGACAGGGGGCTATAAACGAGCAGTACTTC. It encodes CSASRQGAINEQYF. This chain uses TRBV20-1 with TRBJ2-7; 10 nucleotides agree with TRBD1. With V trimmed by 3 bases and J by 5 bases, 7 bases remained unmatched. This CDR3 contains 14 residues. Per germline, CDR1 DFQATT and CDR2 SNEGSKA (reference sequence).

This clonotype was recorded a few times. This chain connects TRBV27 to TRBJ1-1; TRBD1 aligns across 8 bases. The CDR3 length is 14 residues. Germline V lookup: CDR1 MNHEY, CDR2 SMNVEV (reference sequence). Trimming cost V 3 bases and J 7 bases; bases outside gene matches: 7. CDR3 sequence: CASSLDGTGYEAFF. For the CDR3, the DNA is TGTGCCAGCAGTTTGGACGGGACAGGCTATGAAGCTTTCTTT.

The rearrangement joins TRBV6-2 or TRBV6-3 to TRBJ2-3; 7 bases are shared with TRBD2. From germline, CDR1 is MNHEY and CDR2 SVGEGT. The CDR3 extends over 14 amino acids. After removal of 8 bases from V and 4 bases from J, the junction contained 9 bases not matched to a gene. In DNA, the CDR3 is TGTGCCAGCGAGCGGGATATCGTGTCAGATACGCAGTATTTT. Its translation: CASERDIVSDTQYF.